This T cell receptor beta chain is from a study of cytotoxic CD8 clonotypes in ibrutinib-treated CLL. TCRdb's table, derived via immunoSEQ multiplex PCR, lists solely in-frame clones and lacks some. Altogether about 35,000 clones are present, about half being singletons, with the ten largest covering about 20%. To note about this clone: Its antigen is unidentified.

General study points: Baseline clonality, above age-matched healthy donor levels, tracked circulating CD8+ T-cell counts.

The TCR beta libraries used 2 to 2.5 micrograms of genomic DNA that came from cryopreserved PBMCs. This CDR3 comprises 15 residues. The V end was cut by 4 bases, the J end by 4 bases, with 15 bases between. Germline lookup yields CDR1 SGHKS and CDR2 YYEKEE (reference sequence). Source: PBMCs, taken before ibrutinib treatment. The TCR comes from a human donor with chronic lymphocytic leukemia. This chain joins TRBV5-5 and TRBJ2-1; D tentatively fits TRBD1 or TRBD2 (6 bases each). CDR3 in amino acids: CASSGDGGQYNEQFF. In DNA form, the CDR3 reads TGTGCCAGCAGCGGCGACGGGGGACAATACAATGAGCAGTTCTTC. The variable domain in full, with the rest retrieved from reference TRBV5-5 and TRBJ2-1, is DAGVTQSPTHLIKTRGQQVTLRCSPISGHKSVSWYQQVLGQGPQFIFQYYEKEERGRGNFPDRFSARQFPNYSSELNVNALLLGDSALYLCASSGDGGQYNEQFFGPGTRLTVL.